The 5 T cell receptor beta chains reported below all come from one sample, sequenced in a study of T cell responses to AZD1222 COVID-19 vaccine (dated by TCRdb to about 2021). Library method: the immunoSEQ multiplex PCR assay. The source is immuneACCESS, and TCRdb retained only in-frame sequences with V and J called. Part of the clones is not carried over; for the studies checked, unresolved V genes explain less than half of this, and the remainder is unexplained. Within this sample are about 140,000 clones, with 75% to 90% of them counted one time only. The ten top clones hold roughly 1.5% of the sample. In the paper's terms, the time point label means: baseline before first vaccination. The sequencing used peripheral blood, collected on day 0 of AZD1222 vaccination. The source is an adult in good health.

The rearrangement joins TRBV3-1 (or the pseudogene TRBV3-2) to TRBJ1-3; no firm D call. The germline V and J ends were trimmed by 4 bases and 0 bases, with 13 bases remaining between them. Germline V gene data show CDR1 as LGHDT and CDR2 as YNNKEL (reference sequence). CDR3 length: 16 residues. CDR3 nucleotide sequence: TGTGCCAGCAGCCCTCCAACGGGGATCTCTGGAAACACCATATATTTT. As protein: CASSPPTGISGNTIYF.

The V call is TRBV2, the J call TRBJ1-5, with 12 bases matching TRBD1. This CDR3 spans 14 amino acids. J was trimmed by 7 bases and V by 5 bases; bases with no gene match: 3. Germline V gene sequence: CDR1 SNHLY, CDR2 FYNNEI. DNA for the CDR3: TGTGCCAGCAGTTCCGGGACAGGGGGCCAGCCCCAGCATTTT. Protein sequence: CASSSGTGGQPQHF.

The gene calls are TRBV12-3 or TRBV12-4 and TRBJ2-7, with D possibly being TRBD1 or TRBD2 (5 bases each). Deletions cut 6 bases from V and 6 bases from J, with 12 bases between. The CDR3 length is 12 residues. The CDR3 reads CASRRREFEQYF. CDR3 bases: TGTGCCAGCAGGCGCAGGGAGTTCGAGCAGTACTTC.

This chain links TRBV3-1 (or the pseudogene TRBV3-2) with TRBJ1-2; TRBD1 aligns across 8 bases. The CDR3 is 20 residues long. Germline CDR1 LGHDT, CDR2 YNNKEL (reference sequence). V gave up 2 bases and J gave up 4 bases; unmatched junction bases: 21. The CDR3 coding sequence is TGTGCCAGCAGCCAACCAGTCCCGGGACAGGATAGCGCCGTGGCCTATGGCTACACCTTC. This codes for CASSQPVPGQDSAVAYGYTF.

This chain connects TRBV27 to TRBJ2-7; 9 bases fit TRBD2. V lost 0 bases to trimming and J lost 4 bases; unmatched junction nucleotides: 4. The CDR3 spans 15 residues. Germline CDR1 MNHEY, CDR2 SMNVEV (reference sequence). CDR3 amino acids: CASSLSSGSSYEQYF. DNA for the CDR3: TGTGCCAGCAGTTTATCTAGCGGGAGTTCGTACGAGCAGTACTTC.